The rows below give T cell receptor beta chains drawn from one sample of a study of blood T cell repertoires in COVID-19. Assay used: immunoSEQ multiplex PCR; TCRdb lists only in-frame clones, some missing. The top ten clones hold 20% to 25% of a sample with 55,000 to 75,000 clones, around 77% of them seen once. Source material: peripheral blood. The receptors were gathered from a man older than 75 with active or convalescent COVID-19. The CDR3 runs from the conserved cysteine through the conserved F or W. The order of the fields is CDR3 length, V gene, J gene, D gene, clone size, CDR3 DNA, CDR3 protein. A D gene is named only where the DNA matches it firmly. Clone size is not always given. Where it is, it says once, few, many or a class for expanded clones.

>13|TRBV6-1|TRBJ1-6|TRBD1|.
TGTGCCAGCAGTGAGGTCCAGGGGGCAGCCCTCCACTTT
CASSEVQGAALHF
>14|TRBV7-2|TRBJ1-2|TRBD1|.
TGTGCCAGCAGCTTAGGGACAGGTGGGAACGGCTACACCTTC
CASSLGTGGNGYTF
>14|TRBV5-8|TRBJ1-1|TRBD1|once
TGTGCCAGCAGCTTTCGCAGGGGGGTGACTGAAGCTTTCTTT
CASSFRRGVTEAFF
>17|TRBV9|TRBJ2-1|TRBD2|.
TGTGCCAGCAGCGTAGTTGGGATGGCTAGCGGAGGCTATGAGCAGTTCTTC
CASSVVGMASGGYEQFF
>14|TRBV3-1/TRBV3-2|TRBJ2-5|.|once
TGTGCCAGCAGCCCGAGACTAGTTTTGCAGACCCAGTACTTC
CASSPRLVLQTQYF
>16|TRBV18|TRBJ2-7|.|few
TGTGCCAGCTCACAGTACCTCGGACGGGAATCCTACGAGCAGTACTTC
CASSQYLGRESYEQYF
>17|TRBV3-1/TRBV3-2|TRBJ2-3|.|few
TGTGCCAGCAGCCAAGATCGGGGGCGGGACAGCTCAGATACGCAGTATTTT
CASSQDRGRDSSDTQYF
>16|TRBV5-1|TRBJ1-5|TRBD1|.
TGCGCCAGCAGTATGACAGGGCTTTCACACAATCAGCCCCAGCATTTT
CASSMTGLSHNQPQHF
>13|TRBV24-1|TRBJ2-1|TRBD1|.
TGTGCCACCCGGGACAGGCTCTCGTATGAGCAGTTCTTC
CATRDRLSYEQFF
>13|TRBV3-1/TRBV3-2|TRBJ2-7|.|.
TGTGCCAGCAGCCACGGGGTCTCCTACGAGCAGTACTTC
CASSHGVSYEQYF
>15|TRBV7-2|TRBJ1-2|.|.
TGTGCCAGCAGCTGGCTTCCAGGTGGGGGGAATGGCTACACCTTC
CASSWLPGGGNGYTF
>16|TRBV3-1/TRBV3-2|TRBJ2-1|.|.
TGTGCCAGCAGCCAATCCTGGGGCTCGGGGGTCAATGAGCAGTTCTTC
CASSQSWGSGVNEQFF
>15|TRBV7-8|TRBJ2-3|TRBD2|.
TGTGCCAGCAGCTTAGGCCTAGCGGGGGTAGATACGCAGTATTTT
CASSLGLAGVDTQYF
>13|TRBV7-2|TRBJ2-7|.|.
TGTGCCAGCCTTAGAGTCAGGGGCGACGAGCAGTACTTC
CASLRVRGDEQYF
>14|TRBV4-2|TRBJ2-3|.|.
TGTGCCAGCAGCCAAGGAGGTTCCTCCGGGGCGCAGTATTTT
CASSQGGSSGAQYF
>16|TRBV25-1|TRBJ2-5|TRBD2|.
TGTGCCAGCAGTCCACTAGCGGGAGACCTCCAAGAGACCCAGTACTTC
CASSPLAGDLQETQYF
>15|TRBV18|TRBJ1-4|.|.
TGTGCCAGCTCACCATCAAGGGACTTTAATGAAAAACTGTTTTTT
CASSPSRDFNEKLFF
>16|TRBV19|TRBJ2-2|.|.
TGTGCCAGTAGTATTGCGGGACGCCGGGGGACCGGGGAGCTGTTTTTT
CASSIAGRRGTGELFF
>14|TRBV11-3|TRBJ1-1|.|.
TGTGCCAGCAGCAACAGGGACGGGGGGACTGAAGCTTTCTTT
CASSNRDGGTEAFF
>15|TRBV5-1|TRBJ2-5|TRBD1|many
TGCGCCAGCAGCTTGGGAGACAGGGACAGGGAGACCCAGTACTTC
CASSLGDRDRETQYF
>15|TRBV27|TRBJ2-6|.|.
TGTGCCAGCAGTTATGAATCGGGTGGGGCCAACGTCCTGACTTTC
CASSYESGGANVLTF
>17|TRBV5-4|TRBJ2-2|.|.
TGTGCCAGCAGCTTACAGGCGGGACAGATACGGGGCGGGGAGCTGTTTTTT
CASSLQAGQIRGGELFF
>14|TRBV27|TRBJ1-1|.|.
TGTGCCAGCAGTTTAGGGGGGGGAAGCACTGAAGCTTTCTTT
CASSLGGGSTEAFF
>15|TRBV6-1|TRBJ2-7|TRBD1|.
TGTGCCAGCAGTGATCCCGGACAGGGTGGATACGAGCAGTACTTC
CASSDPGQGGYEQYF
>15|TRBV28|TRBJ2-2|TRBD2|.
TGTGCCAGCAGGCCTAGCGGGAGGGAGTTCGGGGAGCTGTTTTTT
CASRPSGREFGELFF
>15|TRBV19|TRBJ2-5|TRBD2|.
TGTGCCAGTAGTTTTTTAGCGGGGACCCAAGAGACCCAGTACTTC
CASSFLAGTQETQYF
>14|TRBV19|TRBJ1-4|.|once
TGTGCCAGTAGGATCGGGGGTCGGGGCGAAAAACTGTTTTTT
CASRIGGRGEKLFF
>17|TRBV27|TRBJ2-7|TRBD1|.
TGTGCCAGCAGCCCCAGAGGGACAGACCCCCTTCCCTACGAGCAGTACTTC
CASSPRGTDPLPYEQYF
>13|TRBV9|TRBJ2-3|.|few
TGTGCCAGCAGCGGAACTAGCACAGATACGCAGTATTTT
CASSGTSTDTQYF
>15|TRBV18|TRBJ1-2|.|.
TGTGCCAGCTCACCAGATTCAGGGGTTGGGTATGGCTACACCTTC
CASSPDSGVGYGYTF
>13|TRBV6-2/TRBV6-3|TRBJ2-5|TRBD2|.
TGTGCCAGCAGCCTGGGCGGGGGGGAGACCCAGTACTTC
CASSLGGGETQYF
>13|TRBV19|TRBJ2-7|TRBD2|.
TGTGCCAGTAGCCGGGGGGTGCGAGACGAGCAGTACTTC
CASSRGVRDEQYF
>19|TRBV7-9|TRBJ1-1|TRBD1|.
TGTGCCAGCAGCTCCCGCCTTGGACAGGGGTCAAGGGGGAACACTGAAGCTTTCTTT
CASSSRLGQGSRGNTEAFF
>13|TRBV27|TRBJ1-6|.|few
TGTGCCAGCAGCTCTACGGTAAATTCGGCCCTCCACTTT
CASSSTVNSALHF
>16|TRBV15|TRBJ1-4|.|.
TGTGCCACCAGCAGAGATAAATTTGGCGGTAATGAAAAACTGTTTTTT
CATSRDKFGGNEKLFF
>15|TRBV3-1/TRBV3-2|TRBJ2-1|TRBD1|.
TGTGCCAGCAGCCCCTCGGGACAGAGCTACAATGAGCAGTTCTTC
CASSPSGQSYNEQFF
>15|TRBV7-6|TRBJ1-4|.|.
TGTGCCAGCAGCTTAGAGAGGCAGAGAAATGAAAAACTGTTTTTT
CASSLERQRNEKLFF
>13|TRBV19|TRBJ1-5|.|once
TGTGCCAGTAGTGGGACTAGAAATCAGCCCCAGCATTTT
CASSGTRNQPQHF
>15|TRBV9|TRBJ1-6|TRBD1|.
TGTGCCAGCAGCGGACAGGGGATGGGGGTTTCACCCCTCCACTTT
CASSGQGMGVSPLHF
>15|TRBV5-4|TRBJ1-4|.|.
TGTGCCAGCAGCTTGCGGAGCCAAGTTAATGAAAAACTGTTTTTT
CASSLRSQVNEKLFF
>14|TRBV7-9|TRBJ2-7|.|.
TGTGCCAGCAGCTTCGGACTGGGCTCCTACGAGCAGTACTTC
CASSFGLGSYEQYF
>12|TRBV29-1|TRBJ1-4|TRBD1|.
TGCAGCGGCTACCGGGACAGTGAAAAACTGTTTTTT
CSGYRDSEKLFF
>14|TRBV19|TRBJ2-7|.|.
TGTGCCAGTGGACGGCGAGGGGGCTCCTACGAGCAGTACTTC
CASGRRGGSYEQYF
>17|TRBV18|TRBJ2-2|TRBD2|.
TGTGCCAGCTCACCTAATTCCGCGGGAGGACAAACCGGGGAGCTGTTTTTT
CASSPNSAGGQTGELFF
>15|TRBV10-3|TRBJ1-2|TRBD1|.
TGTGCCATCAGTGAAAACCAGGGGGTTTTGGCTGGCTACACCTTC
CAISENQGVLAGYTF
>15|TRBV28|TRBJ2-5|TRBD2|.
TGTGCCAGCATCCACCCGGGACTAGCGTTGGAGACCCAGTACTTC
CASIHPGLALETQYF
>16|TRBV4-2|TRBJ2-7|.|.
TGTGCCAGCAGCCCCCTGGTCATCGGAGTCTTGGACGAGCAGTACTTC
CASSPLVIGVLDEQYF
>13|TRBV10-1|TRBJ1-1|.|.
TGCGCCAGCGGTACAGGGTGGGGAACTGAAGCTTTCTTT
CASGTGWGTEAFF
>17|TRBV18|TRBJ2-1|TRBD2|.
TGTGCCAGCTCACCACCGATAGTCGGGACTAGCGACCATGAGCAGTTCTTC
CASSPPIVGTSDHEQFF
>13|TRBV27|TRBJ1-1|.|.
TGTGCCAGCAGTAATACGGGTCGGACTGAAGCTTTCTTT
CASSNTGRTEAFF
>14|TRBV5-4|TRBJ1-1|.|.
TGTGCCAGCAGCCCGGACCCGTCGCGGGCTGAAGCTTTCTTT
CASSPDPSRAEAFF
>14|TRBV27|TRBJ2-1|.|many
TGTGCCAGTCTCCTTAGCGGTAGCAACAATGAGCAGTTCTTC
CASLLSGSNNEQFF
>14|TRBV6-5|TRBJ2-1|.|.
TGTGCCAGCAGTTACGTCGGACAGAACAATGAGCAGTTCTTC
CASSYVGQNNEQFF
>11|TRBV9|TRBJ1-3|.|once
TGTGCCAGCGGGCCTGGAAACACCATATATTTT
CASGPGNTIYF
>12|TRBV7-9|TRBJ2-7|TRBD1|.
TGTGCCAGCAGCACTACAGGGGTCGAGCAGTACTTC
CASSTTGVEQYF